Below, 5 T cell receptor beta chains from the same sample are listed, as sequenced in a study of T cell responses to AZD1222 COVID-19 vaccine. The repertoire was sequenced with immunoSEQ multiplex PCR; TCRdb's copy has only in-frame clones and lacks some. The sample holds under 150,000 clones, approximately 92% seen once. The starting material was peripheral blood, obtained on day 0 of AZD1222 vaccination. These receptors all stem from an adult in good health.

This clone was observed a single time. V is TRBV3-1 (or the pseudogene TRBV3-2) and J is TRBJ2-1, with 10 positions matching TRBD2. The CDR3 length is 17 residues. The germline V gene encodes CDR1 LGHDT and CDR2 YNNKEL (reference sequence). Trimming at V came to 0 bases and at J to 5 bases, leaving 7 bases not matched to a gene. The CDR3 loop reads CASSQEGLAPPHNEQFF. The CDR3 coding sequence is TGTGCCAGCAGCCAAGAGGGACTAGCGCCCCCCCACAATGAGCAGTTCTTC.

V and J are TRBV23-1 and TRBJ1-1, with D possibly matching TRBD1 (6 bases). TRBV23-1 is filed as an ORF, its function uncertain. Deletions cut 6 bases from V and 8 bases from J, with 10 bases between. The CDR3 covers 11 residues. The CDR3 region has the DNA TGCGCCAGCAGCCAAGGGGGAGAAGCTTTCTTT. Translation: CASSQGGEAFF.

This clone showed up just once. The V and J genes are TRBV28 and TRBJ2-5; 8 bases are shared with TRBD1. This CDR3 region has 15 residues. V dropped 8 bases and J dropped 2; count of bases not matched to a gene: 10. Germline values: CDR1 MDHEN, CDR2 SYDVKM. CDR3 bases: TGTGCCAGCTCCTTTCCAGGGGGCTATCAAGAGACCCAGTACTTC. Amino acids: CASSFPGGYQETQYF.

The chain joins TRBV19 to TRBJ2-3; 10 nucleotides match TRBD2. The CDR3 spans 16 residues. Germline lookup yields CDR1 LNHDA and CDR2 SQIVND (reference sequence). V trimming: 5 bases; J trimming: 4 bases; junction bases outside the gene matches: 9. In DNA, the CDR3 is TGTGCCAGTAGTGCTGCTAGCGGGGGCCAGGCAGATACGCAGTATTTT. It is translated as CASSAASGGQADTQYF. Together with reference TRBV19 and TRBJ2-3, the CDR3 gives the full variable domain: DGGITQSPKYLFRKEGQNVTLSCEQNLNHDAMYWYRQDPGQGLRLIYYSQIVNDFQKGDIAEGYSVSREKKESFPLTVTSAQKNPTAFYLCASSAASGGQADTQYFGPGTRLTVL.

This clone was detected only once. This CDR3 reads CASSPENTGELFF. CDR3 DNA sequence: TGTGCCAGCTCACCAGAAAACACCGGGGAGCTGTTTTTT. This chain joins TRBV18 and TRBJ2-2, with D unresolved. Looked up from germline, CDR1 is KGHSH and CDR2 is LQKENI. V was shortened by 2 bases and J by 2 bases, with 3 bases between the two germline ends. The CDR3 spans 13 residues.